This TCR beta chain was recorded in a study of T-cell reconstitution after alpha-beta-depleted transplantation in children. Unique molecular identifiers were used in preparing the TCRbeta library. One entry per CDR3 protein results from TCRdb running MiXCR on the PCR reads. In the table there are 700,000 to 950,000 distinct CDR3 sequences, roughly 15% of which are singletons. General study results and limits: Newly produced T cells mostly provided counts and TCRbeta diversity after one year, as hyperexpanded clones declined.

The CDR3 consists of 16 residues. V lost 5 bases to trimming and J lost 1 base; unmatched junction nucleotides: 8. There are a few counts of this clonotype. Its antigen remains unidentified. The sequence was collected from a male patient aged 10 to 17 who had a stem cell transplant for acute lymphoblastic leukemia, so the T cells may come from the graft donor. The chain links TRBV12-3 or TRBV12-4 to TRBJ2-7; the match to TRBD2 covers 10 bases. This sample comprised PBMCs, mostly from graft donor cells, obtained 360 days after TCRalphabeta/CD19-depleted stem cell transplant. In nucleotides, the CDR3 is TGTGCCAGCAGTGGACCGGGACTAGCGCCTTCCTACGAGCAGTACTTC. This gives the protein CASSGPGLAPSYEQYF.